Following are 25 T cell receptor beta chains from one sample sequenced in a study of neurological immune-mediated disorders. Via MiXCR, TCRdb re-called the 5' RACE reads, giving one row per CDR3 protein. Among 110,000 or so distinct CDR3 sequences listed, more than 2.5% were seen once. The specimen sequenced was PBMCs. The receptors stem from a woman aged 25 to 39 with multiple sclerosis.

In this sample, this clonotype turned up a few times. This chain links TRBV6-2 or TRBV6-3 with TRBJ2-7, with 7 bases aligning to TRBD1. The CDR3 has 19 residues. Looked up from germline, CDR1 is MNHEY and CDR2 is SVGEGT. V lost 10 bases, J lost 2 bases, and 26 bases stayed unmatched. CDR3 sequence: CATRVSGTDPLGQPYEQYF. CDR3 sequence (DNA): TGTGCCACCAGAGTTTCCGGGACAGACCCGTTGGGGCAACCCTACGAGCAGTACTTC.

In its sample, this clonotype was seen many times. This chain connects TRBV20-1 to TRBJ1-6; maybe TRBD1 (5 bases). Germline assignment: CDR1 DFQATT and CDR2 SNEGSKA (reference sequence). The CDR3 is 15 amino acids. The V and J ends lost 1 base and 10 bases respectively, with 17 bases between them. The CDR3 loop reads CSARVAGRELSPLHF. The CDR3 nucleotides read TGCAGTGCTAGAGTGGCGGGACGAGAGTTGTCACCCCTCCACTTT.

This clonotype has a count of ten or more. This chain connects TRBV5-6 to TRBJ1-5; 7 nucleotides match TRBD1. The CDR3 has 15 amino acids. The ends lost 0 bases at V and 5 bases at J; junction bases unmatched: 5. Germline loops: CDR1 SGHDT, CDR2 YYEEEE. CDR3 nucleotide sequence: TGTGCCAGCAGCTTGGGAGGGACAGTCCATCAGCCCCAGCATTTT. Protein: CASSLGGTVHQPQHF.

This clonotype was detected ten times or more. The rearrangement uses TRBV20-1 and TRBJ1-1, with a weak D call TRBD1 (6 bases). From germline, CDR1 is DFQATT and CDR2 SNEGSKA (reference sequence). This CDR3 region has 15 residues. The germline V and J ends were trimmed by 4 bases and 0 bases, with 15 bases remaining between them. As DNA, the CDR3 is TGCAGTGCTAAGGGCACCCAGGGGATGAACACTGAAGCTTTCTTT. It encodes CSAKGTQGMNTEAFF.

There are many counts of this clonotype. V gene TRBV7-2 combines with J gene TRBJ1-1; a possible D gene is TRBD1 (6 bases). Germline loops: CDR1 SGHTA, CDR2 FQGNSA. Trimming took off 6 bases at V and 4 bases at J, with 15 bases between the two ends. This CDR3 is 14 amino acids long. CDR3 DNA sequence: TGTGCCAGCAGTCTTAGAGTGGGGGCCACTGAAGCTTTCTTT. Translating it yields CASSLRVGATEAFF.

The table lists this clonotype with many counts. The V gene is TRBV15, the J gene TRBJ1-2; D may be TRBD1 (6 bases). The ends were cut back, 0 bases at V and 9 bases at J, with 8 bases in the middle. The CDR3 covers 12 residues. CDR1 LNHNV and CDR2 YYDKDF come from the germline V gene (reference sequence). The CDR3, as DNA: TGTGCCACCAGCAGAGACAGGGGTAGCTACACCTTC. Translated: CATSRDRGSYTF.

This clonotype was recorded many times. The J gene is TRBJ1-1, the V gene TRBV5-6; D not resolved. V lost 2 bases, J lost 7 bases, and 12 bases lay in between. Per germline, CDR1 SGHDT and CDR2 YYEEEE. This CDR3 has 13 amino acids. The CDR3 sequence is CASSFPRTVEAFF. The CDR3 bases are TGTGCCAGCAGCTTTCCACGGACGGTTGAAGCTTTCTTT. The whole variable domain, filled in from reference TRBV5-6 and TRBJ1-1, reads DAGVTQSPTHLIKTRGQQVTLRCSPKSGHDTVSWYQQALGQGPQFIFQYYEEEERQRGNFPDRFSGHQFPNYSSELNVNALLLGDSALYLCASSFPRTVEAFFGQGTRLTVV.

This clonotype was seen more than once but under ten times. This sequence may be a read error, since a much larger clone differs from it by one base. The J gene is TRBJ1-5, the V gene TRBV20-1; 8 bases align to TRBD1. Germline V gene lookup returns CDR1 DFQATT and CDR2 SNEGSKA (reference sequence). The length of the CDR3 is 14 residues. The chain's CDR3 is CSAPTGEGNQPQNF. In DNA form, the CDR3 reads TGCAGTGCCCCGACAGGGGAAGGCAATCAGCCCCAGAATTTT.

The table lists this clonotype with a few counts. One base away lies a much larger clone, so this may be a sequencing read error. The DNA for the CDR3 is TGCGCCAGCAGCTTGGGGGCTGGGAAAATTCAGTACTTC. Protein: CASSLGAGKIQYF. The chain carries TRBV5-1 and TRBJ2-4; D gene ambiguous. The CDR3 has 13 residues. The ends were cut back, 0 bases at V and 10 bases at J, with 11 bases in the middle. Germline V CDR1 and CDR2: SGHRS, YFSETQ.

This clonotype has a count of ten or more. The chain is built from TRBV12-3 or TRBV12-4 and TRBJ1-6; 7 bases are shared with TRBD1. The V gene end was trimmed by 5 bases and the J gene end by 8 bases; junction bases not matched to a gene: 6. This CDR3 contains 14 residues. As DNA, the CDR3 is TGTGCCAGCAGTCGACAGGGAGGCGATTCACCCCTCCACTTT. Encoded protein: CASSRQGGDSPLHF.

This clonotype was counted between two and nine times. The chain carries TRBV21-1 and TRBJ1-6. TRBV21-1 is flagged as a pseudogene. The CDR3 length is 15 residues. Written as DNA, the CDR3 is TGTGCCAGCAGCAAGTCAGCGGCTTATAATTCAACCCTCAACTTT. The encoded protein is CASSKSAAYNSTLNF.

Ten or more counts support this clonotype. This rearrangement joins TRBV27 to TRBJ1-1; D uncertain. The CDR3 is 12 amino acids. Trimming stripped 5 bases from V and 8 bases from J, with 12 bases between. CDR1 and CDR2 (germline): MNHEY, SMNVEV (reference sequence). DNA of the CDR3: TGTGCCAGCAGTCGGCCGGGTAAAGAAGCTTTCTTT. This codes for CASSRPGKEAFF.

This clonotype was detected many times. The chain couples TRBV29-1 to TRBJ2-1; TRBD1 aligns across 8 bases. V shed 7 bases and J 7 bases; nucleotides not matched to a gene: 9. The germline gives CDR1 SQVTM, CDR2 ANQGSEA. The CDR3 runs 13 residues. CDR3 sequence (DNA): TGCAGCGGTTGGACAGGGAGAGCTAATGAGCAGTTCTTC. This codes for CSGWTGRANEQFF.

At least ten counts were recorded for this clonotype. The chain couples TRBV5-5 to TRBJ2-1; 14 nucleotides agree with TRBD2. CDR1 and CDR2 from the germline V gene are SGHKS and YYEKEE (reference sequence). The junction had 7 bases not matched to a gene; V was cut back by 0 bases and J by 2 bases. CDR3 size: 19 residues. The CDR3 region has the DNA TGTGCCAGCAGCTTGGGACTAGCGGGAGGGCCGCTCCCCTACAATGAGCAGTTCTTC. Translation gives CASSLGLAGGPLPYNEQFF.

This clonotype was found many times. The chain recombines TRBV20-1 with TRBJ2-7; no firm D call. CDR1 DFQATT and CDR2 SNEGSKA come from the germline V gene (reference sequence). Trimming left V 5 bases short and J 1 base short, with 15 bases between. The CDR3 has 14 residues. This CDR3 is CSAFRVGLSYEQYF. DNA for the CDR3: TGCAGTGCTTTCCGAGTGGGATTATCCTACGAGCAGTACTTC.

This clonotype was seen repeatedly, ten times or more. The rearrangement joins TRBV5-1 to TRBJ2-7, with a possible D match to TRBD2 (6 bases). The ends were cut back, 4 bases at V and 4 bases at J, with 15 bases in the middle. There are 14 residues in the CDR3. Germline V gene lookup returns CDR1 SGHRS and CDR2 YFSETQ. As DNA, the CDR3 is TGCGCCAGCAGCGCGGGGATTTGGGGTTACGAGCAGTACTTC. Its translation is CASSAGIWGYEQYF.

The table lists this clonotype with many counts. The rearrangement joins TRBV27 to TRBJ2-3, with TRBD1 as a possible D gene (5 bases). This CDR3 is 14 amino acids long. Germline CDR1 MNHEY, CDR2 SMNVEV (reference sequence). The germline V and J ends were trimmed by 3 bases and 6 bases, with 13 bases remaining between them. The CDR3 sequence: CASSFATESDTQYF. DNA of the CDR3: TGTGCCAGCAGTTTCGCGACAGAAAGTGATACGCAGTATTTT.

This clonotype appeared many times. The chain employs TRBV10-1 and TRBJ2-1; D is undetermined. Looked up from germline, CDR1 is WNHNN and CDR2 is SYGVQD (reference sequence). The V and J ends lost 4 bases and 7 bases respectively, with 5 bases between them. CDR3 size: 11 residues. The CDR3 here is CASSGGNEQFF. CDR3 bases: TGCGCCAGCAGTGGGGGTAATGAGCAGTTCTTC.

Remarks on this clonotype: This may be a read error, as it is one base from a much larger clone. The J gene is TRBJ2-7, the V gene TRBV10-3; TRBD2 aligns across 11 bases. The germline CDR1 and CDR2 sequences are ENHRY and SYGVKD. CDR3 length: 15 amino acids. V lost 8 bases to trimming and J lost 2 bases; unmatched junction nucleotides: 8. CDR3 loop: CAIGGGTSGTYEQYF. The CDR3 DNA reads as TGTGCCATCGGTGGGGGGACTAGCGGAACCTACGAGCAGTACTTC.

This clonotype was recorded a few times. The CDR3 protein is CASSTRQGLNYYGYTF. The CDR3 DNA reads TGTGCCAGTAGTACTCGACAGGGATTGAACTACTATGGCTACACCTTC. V usage is TRBV19 and J usage is TRBJ1-2; TRBD1 matches at 7 bases. Germline V gene data show CDR1 as LNHDA and CDR2 as SQIVND (reference sequence). The J segment lost 3 bases and the V segment lost 4 bases, leaving 11 bases of the junction unmatched. The CDR3 contains 16 residues.

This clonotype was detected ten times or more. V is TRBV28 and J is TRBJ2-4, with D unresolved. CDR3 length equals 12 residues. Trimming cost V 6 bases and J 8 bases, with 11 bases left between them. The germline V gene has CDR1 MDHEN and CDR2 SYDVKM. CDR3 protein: CASSRPFDIQYF. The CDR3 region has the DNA TGTGCCAGCAGCCGACCGTTTGACATTCAGTACTTC.

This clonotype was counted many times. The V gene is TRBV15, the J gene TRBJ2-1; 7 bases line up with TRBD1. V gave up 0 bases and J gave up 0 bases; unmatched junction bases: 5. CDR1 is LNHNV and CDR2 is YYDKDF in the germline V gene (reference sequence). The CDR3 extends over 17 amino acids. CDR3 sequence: CATSRDWGQSSYNEQFF. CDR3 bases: TGTGCCACCAGCAGAGATTGGGGACAGAGCTCCTACAATGAGCAGTTCTTC.

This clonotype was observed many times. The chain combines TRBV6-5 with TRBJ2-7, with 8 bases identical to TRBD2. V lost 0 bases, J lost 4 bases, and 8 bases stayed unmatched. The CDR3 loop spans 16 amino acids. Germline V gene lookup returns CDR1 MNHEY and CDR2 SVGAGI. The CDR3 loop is CASSYSSGTRLYEQYF. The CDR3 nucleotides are TGTGCCAGCAGTTACTCGAGCGGGACTAGGCTATACGAGCAGTACTTC.

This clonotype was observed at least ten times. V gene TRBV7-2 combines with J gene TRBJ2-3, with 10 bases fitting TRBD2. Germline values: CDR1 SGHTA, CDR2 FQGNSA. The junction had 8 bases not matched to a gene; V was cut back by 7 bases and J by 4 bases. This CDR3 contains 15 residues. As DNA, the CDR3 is TGTGCCAGCATGTTTAGCGGGAGGTACGCAGATACGCAGTATTTT. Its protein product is CASMFSGRYADTQYF. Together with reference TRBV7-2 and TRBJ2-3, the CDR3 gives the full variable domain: GAGVSQSPSNKVTEKGKDVELRCDPISGHTALYWYRQSLGQGLEFLIYFQGNSAPDKSGLPSDRFSAERTGGSVSTLTIQRTQQEDSAVYLCASMFSGRYADTQYFGPGTRLTVL.

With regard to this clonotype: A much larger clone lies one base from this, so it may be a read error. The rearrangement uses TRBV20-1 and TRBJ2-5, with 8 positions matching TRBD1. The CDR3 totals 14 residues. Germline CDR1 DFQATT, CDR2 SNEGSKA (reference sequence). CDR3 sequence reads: CSATRTGQEENQYF. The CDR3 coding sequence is TGCAGTGCTACCAGGACAGGGCAGGAAGAGAACCAGTACTTC.